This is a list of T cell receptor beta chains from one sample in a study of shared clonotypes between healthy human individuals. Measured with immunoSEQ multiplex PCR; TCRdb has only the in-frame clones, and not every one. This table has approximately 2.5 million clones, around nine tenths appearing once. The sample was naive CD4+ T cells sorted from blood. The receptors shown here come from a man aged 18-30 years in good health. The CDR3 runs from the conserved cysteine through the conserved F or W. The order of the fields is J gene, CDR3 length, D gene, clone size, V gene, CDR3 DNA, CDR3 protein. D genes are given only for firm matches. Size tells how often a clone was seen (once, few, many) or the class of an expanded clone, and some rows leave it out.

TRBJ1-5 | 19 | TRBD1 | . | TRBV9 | TGTGCCGGCAGCGTAGAAGGGACAGGGGGTAAAAATAGCAATCAGCCCCAGCATTTT | CAGSVEGTGGKNSNQPQHF
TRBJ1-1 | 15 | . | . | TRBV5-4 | TGTGCCAGCAGCTTGGCCGGTGCGGGCGGGACTGAAGCTTTCTTT | CASSLAGAGGTEAFF
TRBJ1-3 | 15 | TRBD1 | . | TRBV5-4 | TGTGCCAGCAGCCAAGGACAGGGGTTGGCCAACACCATATATTTT | CASSQGQGLANTIYF
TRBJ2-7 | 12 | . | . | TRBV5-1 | TGCGCCAGCAGGGCGGGAAATGGGAAGCAGTACTTC | CASRAGNGKQYF
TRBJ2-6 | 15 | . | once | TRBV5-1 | TGCGCCAGCAGCTTGCGCCAGCCAGGGGCCAACGTCCTGACTTTC | CASSLRQPGANVLTF
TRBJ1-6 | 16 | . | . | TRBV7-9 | TGTGCCAGCAGCTTAGCGGGGCAAGGGAGAAATTCACCCCTCCACTTT | CASSLAGQGRNSPLHF
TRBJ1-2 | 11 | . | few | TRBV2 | TGTGCCAGCACTGGCTCGCTAGGCTACACCTTC | CASTGSLGYTF
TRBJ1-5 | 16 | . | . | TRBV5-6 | TGTGCCAGCAGCTTGGGGGGCGTACAGGGAAGGCAGCCCCAGCATTTT | CASSLGGVQGRQPQHF
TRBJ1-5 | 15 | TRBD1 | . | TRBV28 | TGTGCCAGCAGTATGACAGGGGGTTCCAATCAGCCCCAGCATTTT | CASSMTGGSNQPQHF
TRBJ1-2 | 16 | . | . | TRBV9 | TGTGCCAGCAGCGGGACTGGGACTGTCTCGGTCTATGGCTACACCTTC | CASSGTGTVSVYGYTF
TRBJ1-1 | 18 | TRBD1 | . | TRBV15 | TGTGCCACCAGCAGAGACCCCGGTAGGGACAGGGTTAACACTGAAGCTTTCTTT | CATSRDPGRDRVNTEAFF
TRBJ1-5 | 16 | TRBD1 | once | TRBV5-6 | TGTGCCAGCAGCGTAATGCAGGGGGTTGGCAATCAGCCCCAGCATTTT | CASSVMQGVGNQPQHF